This T cell receptor (beta chain) was documented in a study of blood T cell repertoires in COVID-19. For the study at large: Nucleic acid was either cDNA or gDNA, and it came from T cells, B-cell-depleted T cells, or PBMCs.

Profiled with immunoSEQ multiplex PCR; TCRdb holds only in-frame clones, not every one. The data show some 170,000 clones, 75% to 85% seen once. Across under 25 US areas, participants ranged in age from roughly 18 to 95 years. Which cohort a participant joined came from the clinical history participants gave. Two negative PCRs, clearance, or symptom resolution had been documented for recovered Cohort 3 donors. The length of the CDR3 is 16 residues. Germline V gene sequence: CDR1 PRHDT, CDR2 FYEKMQ (reference sequence). V lost 5 bases, J lost 1 base, and 17 bases lay in between. The chain combines TRBV13 with TRBJ1-1, with D perhaps TRBD1 (5 bases). The receptor was derived from a man over 45 who had recovered from COVID-19. Sequenced input: PBMCs or T cells enriched from blood (not recorded which). The CDR3 DNA reads as TGTGCCAGCAGCGCCAGAACCAGGGATAGGAACACTGAAGCTTTCTTT. As protein: CASSARTRDRNTEAFF.